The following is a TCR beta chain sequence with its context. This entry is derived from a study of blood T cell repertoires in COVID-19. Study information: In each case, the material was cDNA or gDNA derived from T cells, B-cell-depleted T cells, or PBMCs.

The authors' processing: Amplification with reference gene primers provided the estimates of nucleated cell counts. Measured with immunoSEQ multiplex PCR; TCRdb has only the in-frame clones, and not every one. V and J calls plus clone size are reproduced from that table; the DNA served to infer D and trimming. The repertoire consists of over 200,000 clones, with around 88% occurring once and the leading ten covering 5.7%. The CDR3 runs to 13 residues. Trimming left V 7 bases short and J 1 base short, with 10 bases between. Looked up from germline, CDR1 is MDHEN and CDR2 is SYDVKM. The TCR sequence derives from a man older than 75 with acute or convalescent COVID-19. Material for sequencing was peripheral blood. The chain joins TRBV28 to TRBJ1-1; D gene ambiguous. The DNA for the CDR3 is TGTGCCAGCATAGGACGGGAGAACACTGAAGCTTTCTTT. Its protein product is CASIGRENTEAFF.